This entry features one T cell receptor (beta chain) sequence. This entry belongs to a study of blood T cell repertoires in COVID-19. Study background: Samples representing acute and convalescent COVID-19 were sourced from the United States, Italy and Spain. Sample material is recorded as cDNA or gDNA derived from T cells, B-cell-depleted T cells, or PBMCs.

Germline loops: CDR1 DFQATT, CDR2 SNEGSKA (reference sequence). There are 15 residues in the CDR3. V was clipped by 6 bases and J by 8 bases; unmatched bases: 16. Authors' data handling: Estimation of nucleated cell counts relied on the amplification of reference gene primers. Generated by immunoSEQ multiplex PCR, the TCRdb table keeps only in-frame clones and is missing some. V and J calls and clone size follow that table, whereas D and trimming were derived from the DNA. The table lists about 200,000 clones, about four fifths of them singletons, with over 9.5% in the top ten. The sequence derives from a woman aged 40 to 50 with acute or convalescent COVID-19. This chain connects TRBV20-1 to TRBJ1-2; the match to TRBD1 covers 9 bases. Sequencing was carried out using peripheral blood. The CDR3 region is CSASPTGGAFGGYTF. The CDR3 DNA sequence: TGCAGTGCGAGTCCCACAGGGGGCGCTTTCGGCGGCTACACCTTC.